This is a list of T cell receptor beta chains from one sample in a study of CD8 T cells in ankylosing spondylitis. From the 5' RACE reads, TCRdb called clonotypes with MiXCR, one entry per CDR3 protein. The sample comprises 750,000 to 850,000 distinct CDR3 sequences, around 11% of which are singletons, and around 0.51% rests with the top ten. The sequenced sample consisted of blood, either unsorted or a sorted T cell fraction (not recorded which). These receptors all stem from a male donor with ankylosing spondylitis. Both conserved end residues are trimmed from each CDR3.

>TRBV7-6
ASSLSPGQGAPEAF
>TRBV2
ASIGMTGETFYEQY
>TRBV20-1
SAPKRGVDTQY
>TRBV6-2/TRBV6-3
ASSYRGNTGELF
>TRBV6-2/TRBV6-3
ASSPYGTRNTEAF
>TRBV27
ASSLSSGLIVDQPQH
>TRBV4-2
ASSQDGTGQETQY
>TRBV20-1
SASSGVDGYT
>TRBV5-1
ASGWAGGTEAF
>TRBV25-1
ASSVYRGNEQY
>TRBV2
ASSEWRTGNGYT
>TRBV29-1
SGRDLNTEAF
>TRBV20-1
SGVGGSTDTQY
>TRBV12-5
ASGPGTSDNEQF
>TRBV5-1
ASLPGAGGPSGELF
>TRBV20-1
SASPPGGEKLF
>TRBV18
ASSLLRDDQETQY
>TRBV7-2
ASSAGVETQY
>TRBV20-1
SARDRHGSYEQY
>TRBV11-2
ASSLDPIRGSTDTQY
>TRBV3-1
ASSPGPDSSYEQY
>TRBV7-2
ASSAGQVYEQY
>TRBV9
ASSVQGYNEQF
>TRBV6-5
ASSGTWGPQH
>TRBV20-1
SASPAHLSSYEQY
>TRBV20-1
SARDLGSGGASEQY
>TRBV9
ASSPSEGEQY
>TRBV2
ASKARFSGANVLT
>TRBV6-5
ASSYRTRKPNTEAF
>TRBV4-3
ASSQEARGVVNSPLH
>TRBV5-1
ASSEGRVPTEAF
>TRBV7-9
ASSLETAGSGYT
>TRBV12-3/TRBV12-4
ASSLNGQPQH
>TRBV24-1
ATSDKDRIRDEQF
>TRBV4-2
ASSSGTEGNGYT
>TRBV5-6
ASSLTSGTYTQY
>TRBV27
ASSSLAGGLGEQF
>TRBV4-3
ASSQGLDSYEQY
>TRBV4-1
ASSQLYRNQPQH
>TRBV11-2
ASSQGVTQY
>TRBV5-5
ASSLDFYGYT
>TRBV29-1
SVAVGQGAYEQY
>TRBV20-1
SARSPSSSTDTQY
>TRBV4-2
ASSRRGLAGARYNEQF
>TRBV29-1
SVGRTGHSYEQY